The 24 T cell receptor beta chains below were found in one sample sequenced in a study of T-cell reconstitution after alpha-beta-depleted transplantation in children. Preparation of the TCRbeta library involved a method that used unique molecular identifiers. Each CDR3 protein is one row after TCRdb ran MiXCR on the PCR reads. The table shows roughly 340,000 distinct CDR3 sequences, with around 15% occurring only once. Here the sequenced sample was PBMCs, mostly from graft donor cells, taken 360 days after TCRalphabeta/CD19-depleted stem cell transplant. These receptors were collected from a male patient aged 2-10 years who had a stem cell transplant for acute lymphoblastic leukemia, so the T cells may come from the graft donor.

This clonotype was seen only a few times. The rearrangement uses TRBV5-1 and TRBJ2-7, with unresolved D. The V end lost 2 bases, the J end lost 1 base, and 10 bases lay between the germline ends. CDR3 size: 14 residues. Germline CDR1 SGHRS, CDR2 YFSETQ. CDR3 sequence: CASSLTGRSYEQYF. The CDR3 DNA follows: TGCGCCAGCAGCTTAACTGGACGGTCCTACGAGCAGTACTTC.

The rearrangement joins TRBV7-3 to TRBJ2-7; D could derive from TRBD1 or TRBD2 (5 bases each). V was clipped by 7 bases and J by 4 bases, with 20 bases between them. The germline V gene encodes CDR1 SGHTA and CDR2 FQGTGA. The CDR3 sequence is 15 residues long. In nucleotides, the CDR3 is TGTGCCAGCACCCCTATGTGGGTGGGGGATTACGAGCAGTACTTC. This sequence encodes CASTPMWVGDYEQYF.

There are a few counts of this clonotype. V is TRBV5-1 and J is TRBJ2-3, with TRBD2 matching 9 bases. In germline, CDR1 is SGHRS, CDR2 YFSETQ. With 2 bases clipped from V and 1 base from J, the junction kept 2 bases outside the gene matches. The CDR3 is made up of 15 amino acids. CDR3: CASSLPSGGTDTQYF. CDR3 DNA sequence: TGCGCCAGCAGCTTACCTAGCGGGGGCACAGATACGCAGTATTTT.

Details on this clonotype: A read error may account for a junction end that differs from germline. CDR3 sequence: CASSFPGGPYEQYF. CDR3 bases: TGTGCTAGCAGCTTCCCCGGCGGTCCTTACGAGCAGTACTTC. The rearrangement links TRBV7-7 to TRBJ2-7; D is undetermined. The CDR3 loop spans 14 amino acids. The germline CDR1 and CDR2 sequences are SSHAT and FNYEAQ (reference sequence).

The rearrangement joins TRBV2 to TRBJ2-5, with a tentative D call TRBD1 (5 bases). This CDR3 is built from 13 residues. Germline CDR1 reads SNHLY; CDR2 reads FYNNEI. V gave up 8 bases and J gave up 5 bases, with 15 bases separating them. The CDR3: CASAGLGMETQYF. The CDR3 coding sequence is TGTGCCAGCGCAGGGCTGGGTATGGAGACCCAGTACTTC.

The table lists this clonotype with many counts. The gene calls are TRBV12-3 or TRBV12-4 and TRBJ2-5; 7 bases map to TRBD2. Trimming cost V 5 bases and J 4 bases; bases outside gene matches: 1. CDR3 length: 12 amino acids. In DNA form, the CDR3 reads TGTGCCAGCAGTCCGGGGGGAGAGACCCAGTACTTC. Residues: CASSPGGETQYF.

This clonotype was seen a handful of times. This rearrangement joins TRBV4-3 to TRBJ1-5; D gene uncertain. Germline loops: CDR1 LGHNA, CDR2 YSLEER. Deletions cut 0 bases from V and 2 bases from J, with 11 bases between. The CDR3 sequence is 16 residues long. The CDR3 nucleotides read TGCGCCAGCAGCCAAGATACGGGAAGAGGCAATCAGCCCCAGCATTTT. Amino acid sequence: CASSQDTGRGNQPQHF.

This clonotype has more than one count but fewer than ten. In DNA form, the CDR3 reads TGTGCCAGCACCGCAGGGGGTAAGATTTACACTGAAGCTTTCTTT. As protein: CASTAGGKIYTEAFF. The chain links TRBV12-3 or TRBV12-4 to TRBJ1-1; the match to TRBD1 covers 7 bases. The V segment lost 7 bases and the J segment 3 bases; nucleotides outside the gene matches: 11. This CDR3 comprises 15 residues.

The sample holds a few counts of this clonotype. The rearrangement joins TRBV6-5 to TRBJ1-4, with D perhaps TRBD1 (5 bases). This CDR3 is built from 16 residues. Per the germline V gene, CDR1 is MNHEY and CDR2 is SVGAGI. V lost 2 bases and J lost 0, with 10 bases in between. CDR3 in DNA: TGTGCCAGCAGTTACCCCCGAGGGGCAACTAATGAAAAACTGTTTTTT. The encoded protein is CASSYPRGATNEKLFF.

The table lists this clonotype with a count of one. The rearrangement links TRBV7-6 to TRBJ2-2, with 7 bases matching TRBD2. CDR3 length equals 15 residues. CDR1 SGHVS and CDR2 FNYEAQ come from the germline V gene. Unmatched junction bases numbered 4, after V lost 2 bases and J lost 4 bases. In DNA, the CDR3 is TGTGCCAGCAGCTTAACGGGAGGTGGCACCGGGGAGCTGTTTTTT. This translates into CASSLTGGGTGELFF.

In its sample, this clonotype was seen a few times. This rearrangement joins TRBV4-2 to TRBJ2-1; D remains unclear. The CDR3 totals 14 residues. The V gene's germline CDR1 is LGHNA and CDR2 YNFKEQ. The ends were cut back, 0 bases at V and 5 bases at J, with 8 bases in the middle. CDR3 sequence: CASSQELGNNEQFF. The CDR3 nucleotides are TGTGCCAGCAGCCAAGAACTGGGGAACAATGAGCAGTTCTTC.

The CDR3 loop is CASSQEYFLGQAYNEQFF. The CDR3 nucleotides are TGCGCCAGCAGCCAAGAGTACTTCCTCGGTCAGGCCTACAATGAGCAGTTCTTC. The chain is built from TRBV4-3 and TRBJ2-1; D remains unclear. Germline V CDR1 and CDR2: LGHNA, YSLEER. V lost 0 bases to trimming and J lost 2 bases, with 17 bases between them. CDR3 length equals 18 residues.

V usage is TRBV5-1 and J usage is TRBJ2-3; tentatively, D is TRBD1 (5 bases). V gave up 1 base and J gave up 2 bases, with 8 bases separating them. Germline V gene lookup returns CDR1 SGHRS and CDR2 YFSETQ. This CDR3 is built from 14 residues. This CDR3 is CASSLTGTTDTQYF. DNA for the CDR3: TGCGCCAGCAGCTTGACAGGTACCACAGATACGCAGTATTTT.

This clonotype showed up many times. V and J are TRBV4-2 and TRBJ2-7, with 7 bases fitting TRBD2. Germline CDR1 reads LGHNA; CDR2 reads YNFKEQ. The CDR3 has 18 residues. V lost 4 bases, J lost 1 base, and 16 bases stayed unmatched. The CDR3 DNA sequence: TGTGCCAGCAGCCTCACCCCCGCCGGGACTACCATTTCCTACGAGCAGTACTTC. Translated: CASSLTPAGTTISYEQYF.

The chain joins TRBV7-9 to TRBJ2-1, with 10 bases matching TRBD2. This CDR3 spans 15 amino acids. The trim removed 5 bases at V and 4 bases at J, leaving 5 bases unmatched. Looked up from germline, CDR1 is SEHNR and CDR2 is FQNEAQ (reference sequence). CDR3 residues: CASSPLAGEYNEQFF. The CDR3 DNA reads as TGTGCCAGCAGCCCTCTAGCGGGGGAATACAATGAGCAGTTCTTC.

This clonotype was seen a handful of times. The V call is TRBV4-3, the J call TRBJ2-7; 8 positions agree with TRBD1. V shed 4 bases, J shed 2 bases, and the junction held 4 bases outside the gene matches. This CDR3 has 14 residues. Germline V CDR1 and CDR2: LGHNA, YSLEER. The CDR3 is CASSPNRGAYEQYF. The CDR3 coding sequence is TGCGCCAGCAGCCCCAACAGGGGGGCCTACGAGCAGTACTTC.

The CDR3 spells CASSQDPMNTEAFF. CDR3 coding DNA: TGCGCCAGCAGCCAAGATCCTATGAACACTGAAGCTTTCTTT. The V call is TRBV4-3, the J call TRBJ1-1; no definite D call. The germline V gene encodes CDR1 LGHNA and CDR2 YSLEER. This CDR3 is 14 amino acids long. V gave up 0 bases and J gave up 0 bases, with 5 bases separating them.

This clonotype was seen only a few times. This sequence joins TRBV29-1 and TRBJ2-7; 8 positions agree with TRBD2. Germline V gene data show CDR1 as SQVTM and CDR2 as ANQGSEA. The V and J ends lost 4 bases and 0 bases, in that order; junction bases with no gene match: 2. The CDR3 extends over 13 amino acids. The CDR3 loop reads CSVVAGPSYEQYF. DNA for the CDR3: TGCAGCGTTGTAGCGGGACCCTCCTACGAGCAGTACTTC.

There are a few counts of this clonotype. J is TRBJ1-5 and V is TRBV6-2 or TRBV6-3; TRBD1 is a possible D gene (5 bases). Germline V gene data show CDR1 as MNHEY and CDR2 as SVGEGT. The V end lost 0 bases, the J end lost 2 bases, and 14 bases lay between the germline ends. The CDR3 is made up of 17 amino acids. The DNA of the CDR3 is TGTGCCAGCAGTTACTCAAAGTGGGGGTCGGGCAATCAGCCCCAGCATTTT. Protein sequence: CASSYSKWGSGNQPQHF.

This clonotype was observed a few times. This sequence joins TRBV20-1 and TRBJ1-1; D call uncertain. Germline CDR1 DFQATT, CDR2 SNEGSKA (reference sequence). This CDR3 comprises 13 residues. V lost 7 bases and J 0 bases, leaving 12 bases between the germline ends. The CDR3 DNA reads TGCAGTGTACTACAGCCAATGAACACTGAAGCTTTCTTT. This translates into CSVLQPMNTEAFF.

The chain couples TRBV7-1 to TRBJ2-7, with 9 bases identical to TRBD2. TRBV7-1 is an ORF, and what it does is uncertain. The CDR3 length is 15 residues. Trimming at V came to 5 bases and at J to 12 bases, leaving 17 bases not matched to a gene. The CDR3, as DNA: TGTGCCAGCAGCCTGCTGTTTGCGGGAGGGCCTCCGGTGTACTTC. Protein: CASSLLFAGGPPVYF.

This clonotype counts as large. This chain uses TRBV20-1 with TRBJ2-1; TRBD2 matches 8 bases. Trimming took 5 bases from V and 8 from J; bases not matched to a gene: 14. Germline V lookup: CDR1 DFQATT, CDR2 SNEGSKA (reference sequence). CDR3 size: 15 residues. CDR3 loop: CSAHRTGSGSDEQFF. The DNA of the CDR3 is TGCAGTGCTCACCGGACGGGGAGCGGGAGTGATGAGCAGTTCTTC.

This rearrangement joins TRBV5-1 to TRBJ2-1; 8 bases align to TRBD2. The V and J ends lost 2 bases and 2 bases, in that order; junction bases with no gene match: 0. This CDR3 comprises 14 residues. Germline CDR1 reads SGHRS; CDR2 reads YFSETQ. This CDR3 reads CASSLLAAYNEQFF. The CDR3 DNA reads as TGCGCCAGCAGCTTACTAGCGGCCTACAATGAGCAGTTCTTC.

V is TRBV29-1 and J is TRBJ2-2; D is undetermined. Germline CDR1 SQVTM, CDR2 ANQGSEA. The CDR3 length is 13 residues. Trimming left V 4 bases short and J 1 base short, with 7 bases between. This chain's CDR3 is CSVGSRNTGELFF. The CDR3 DNA is TGCAGCGTTGGGAGTCGGAACACCGGGGAGCTGTTTTTT.